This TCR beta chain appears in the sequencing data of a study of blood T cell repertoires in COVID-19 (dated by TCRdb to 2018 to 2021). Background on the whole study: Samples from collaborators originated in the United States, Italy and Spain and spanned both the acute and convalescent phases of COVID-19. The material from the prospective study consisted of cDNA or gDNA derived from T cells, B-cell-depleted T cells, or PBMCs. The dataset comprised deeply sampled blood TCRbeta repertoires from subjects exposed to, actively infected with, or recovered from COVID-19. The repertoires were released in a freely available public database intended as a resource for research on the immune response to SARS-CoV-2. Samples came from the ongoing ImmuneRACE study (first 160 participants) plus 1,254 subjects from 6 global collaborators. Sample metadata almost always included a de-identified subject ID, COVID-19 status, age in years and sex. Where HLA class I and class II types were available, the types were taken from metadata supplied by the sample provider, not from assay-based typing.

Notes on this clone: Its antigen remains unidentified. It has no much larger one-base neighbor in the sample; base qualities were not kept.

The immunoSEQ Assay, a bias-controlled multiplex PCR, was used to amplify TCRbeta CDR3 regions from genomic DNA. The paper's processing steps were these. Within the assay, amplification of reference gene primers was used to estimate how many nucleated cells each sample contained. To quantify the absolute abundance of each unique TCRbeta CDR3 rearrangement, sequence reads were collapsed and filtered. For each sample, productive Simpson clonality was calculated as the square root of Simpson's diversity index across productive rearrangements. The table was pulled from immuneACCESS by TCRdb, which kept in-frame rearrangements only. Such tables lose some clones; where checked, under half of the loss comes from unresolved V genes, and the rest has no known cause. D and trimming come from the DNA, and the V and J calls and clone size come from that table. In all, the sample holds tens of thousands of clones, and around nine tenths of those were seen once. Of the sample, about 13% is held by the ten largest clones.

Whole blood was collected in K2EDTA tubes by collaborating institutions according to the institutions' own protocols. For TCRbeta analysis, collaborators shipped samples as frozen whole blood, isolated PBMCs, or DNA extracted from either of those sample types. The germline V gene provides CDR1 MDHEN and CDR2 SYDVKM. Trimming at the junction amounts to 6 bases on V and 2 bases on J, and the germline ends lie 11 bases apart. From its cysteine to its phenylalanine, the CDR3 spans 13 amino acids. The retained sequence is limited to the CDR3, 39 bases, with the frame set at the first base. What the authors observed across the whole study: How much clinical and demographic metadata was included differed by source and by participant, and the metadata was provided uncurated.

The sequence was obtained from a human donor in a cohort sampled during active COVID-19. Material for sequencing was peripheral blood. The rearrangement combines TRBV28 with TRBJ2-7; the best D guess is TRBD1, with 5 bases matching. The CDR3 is CASRGWGPYEQYF. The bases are TGTGCCAGCAGGGGTTGGGGCCCCTACGAGCAGTACTTC.